Reported below is one T cell receptor beta chain. Its matching antigen is unknown. The data originate from a study of blood T cells in healthy people across ages. Study-level results: Changes seen in expanded clonotypes were possibly confounded by donor CMV status left unknown. As age increased, TCR beta diversity per million T cells fell in a roughly linear fashion.

Through a sample-barcoded 5' primer and a J-beta primer mix, a second PCR was run for roughly 6 to 12 cycles. TCRdb re-called the 5' RACE reads with MiXCR, one entry per CDR3 protein. The sample contains fewer than 1,000,000 distinct CDR3 sequences, roughly 44% of which appear only once. V was clipped by 8 bases and J by 3 bases, with 11 bases between them. The germline V gene has CDR1 SQVTM and CDR2 ANQGSEA. The length of the CDR3 is 11 residues. The rearrangement uses TRBV29-1 and TRBJ2-7; D unclear. Source material: blood. This sequence was found in a man aged 60 to 75 in good health. CDR3 sequence (DNA): TGCAGCATCCGTAGGAACTACGAGCAGTACTTC. Translation gives CSIRRNYEQYF.